These 20 T cell receptor beta chains were all obtained from the same sample, sequenced in a study of persistence of HIV-infected CD4 T cells. Cells were stimulated with CMV-infected fibroblast lysates at approximately 10 ug/mL. CD4+ T cells upregulating both CD40 ligand and CD69 were sorted as responding cells. For these receptors, no antigen is known. Sequencing used immunoSEQ version 4 in survey mode. Repertoires were generated with immunoSEQ multiplex PCR, while TCRdb's copy carries only in-frame clones and drops some. The repertoire includes over 6,000 clones, approximately 81% of them detected once, and roughly 68% sits in the top ten. Sequenced material: CD4+ T cells sorted from PBMCs after roughly 18-hour stimulation, taken from a patient who received antiretroviral therapy. The receptor set was obtained from an adult woman with HIV who was CMV-seropositive.

The genes are TRBV15 and TRBJ1-4; D gene uncertain. The germline V and J ends were trimmed by 0 bases and 4 bases, with 9 bases remaining between them. Germline V gene data show CDR1 as LNHNV and CDR2 as YYDKDF (reference sequence). The CDR3 totals 15 residues. DNA for the CDR3: TGTGCCACCAGCAGAGATATGCAGGTTAATGAAAAACTGTTTTTT. Translated: CATSRDMQVNEKLFF.

V is TRBV15 and J is TRBJ2-5, with 12 bases aligning to TRBD2. Looked up from germline, CDR1 is LNHNV and CDR2 is YYDKDF (reference sequence). V was pared by 4 bases and J by 2 bases, with 8 bases of the junction left unmatched. The CDR3 covers 17 residues. The CDR3 loop reads CATSNLAGGPKQETQYF. CDR3 sequence (DNA): TGTGCCACCAGCAACCTAGCGGGAGGGCCGAAACAAGAGACCCAGTACTTC.

The chain recombines TRBV28 with TRBJ2-6; D is undetermined. Germline loops: CDR1 MDHEN, CDR2 SYDVKM. The CDR3 extends over 14 amino acids. V lost 6 bases and J lost 0, with 6 bases in between. The CDR3 loop is CASSSTSGANVLTF. CDR3 sequence (DNA): TGTGCCAGCAGCTCAACCTCTGGGGCCAACGTCCTGACTTTC.

V and J are TRBV2 and TRBJ2-1; D not resolved. The CDR3 contains 12 residues. V was cut by 6 bases and J by 5 bases, with 8 bases left in between. Germline CDR1 SNHLY, CDR2 FYNNEI. Here the CDR3 DNA reads TGTGCCAGCAGACCACTTCACAATGAGCAGTTCTTC. This translates into CASRPLHNEQFF. Full variable domain (remainder filled in from reference TRBV2 and TRBJ2-1): EPEVTQTPSHQVTQMGQEVILRCVPISNHLYFYWYRQILGQKVEFLVSFYNNEISEKSEIFDDQFSVERPDGSNFTLKIRSTKLEDSAMYFCASRPLHNEQFFGPGTRLTVL.

The rearrangement uses TRBV5-1 and TRBJ2-1; D possibly corresponds to TRBD1 (5 bases). CDR3 length equals 12 residues. CDR1 is SGHRS and CDR2 is YFSETQ in the germline V gene. V was shortened by 0 bases and J by 10 bases, with 8 bases between the two germline ends. In DNA, the CDR3 is TGCGCCAGCAGCTTGGGGCGGACAGAGCAGTTCTTC. This sequence encodes CASSLGRTEQFF.

The chain joins TRBV6-6 to TRBJ2-7, with D perhaps being TRBD1 or TRBD2 (5 bases each). V was trimmed by 4 bases and J by 2 bases, leaving 12 bases between them. The CDR3 has 14 residues. Germline lookup yields CDR1 MNHNY and CDR2 SVGAGI (reference sequence). The CDR3, as DNA: TGTGCCAGCAGTTTTAACGTGGGACCCTACGAGCAGTACTTC. Protein sequence: CASSFNVGPYEQYF.

This chain's CDR3 is CATSDTIGDTQYF. The CDR3 bases are TGTGCCACCAGTGACACAATAGGGGATACGCAGTATTTT. The chain uses TRBV24-1 and TRBJ2-3; no definite D call. Trimming left V 4 bases short and J 6 bases short, with 10 bases between. This CDR3 has 13 residues. The germline CDR1 and CDR2 sequences are KGHDR and SFDVKD.

This chain uses TRBV7-8 with TRBJ2-5; D possibly corresponds to TRBD1 (6 bases). The CDR3 sequence is 14 residues long. The V gene's germline CDR1 is SGHVS and CDR2 FQNEAQ. V lost 6 bases, J lost 4 bases, and 15 bases lay in between. DNA for the CDR3: TGTGCCAGCAGTCCACAGGGTCGGCGAGAGACCCAGTACTTC. Translated: CASSPQGRRETQYF. Full variable domain (rest looked up from reference TRBV7-8 and TRBJ2-5): GAGVSQSPRYKVAKRGQDVALRCDPISGHVSLFWYQQALGQGPEFLTYFQNEAQLDKSGLPSDRFFAERPEGSVSTLKIQRTQQEDSAVYLCASSPQGRRETQYFGPGTRLLVL.

The V gene is TRBV29-1, the J gene TRBJ2-1; TRBD1 is a possible D gene (6 bases). V was shortened by 3 bases and J by 4 bases, with 16 bases between the two germline ends. Germline V gives CDR1 SQVTM, CDR2 ANQGSEA. This CDR3 has 15 amino acids. This CDR3 is CSVDKGVILYNEQFF. CDR3 in DNA: TGCAGCGTTGACAAGGGGGTCATTTTGTACAATGAGCAGTTCTTC.

The chain joins TRBV3-1 (or the pseudogene TRBV3-2) to TRBJ1-1, with D maybe TRBD1 (6 bases). The CDR3 sequence is 13 residues long. CDR1 is LGHDT and CDR2 is YNNKEL in the germline V gene (reference sequence). V lost 4 bases, J lost 6 bases, and 12 bases lay in between. In nucleotides, the CDR3 is TGTGCCAGCAGCCGCAGAAAGGGGGCTGAAGCTTTCTTT. Protein sequence: CASSRRKGAEAFF.

This clone was observed once. This chain connects TRBV25-1 to TRBJ2-7, with 8 bases identical to TRBD1. This CDR3 is 15 amino acids long. Germline V gives CDR1 MGHDK, CDR2 SYGVNS. The trim removed 1 base at V and 5 bases at J, leaving 7 bases unmatched. Here the CDR3 reads CASSELAGGTHEQYF. The CDR3 region has the DNA TGTGCCAGCAGTGAATTGGCAGGGGGCACCCACGAGCAGTACTTC.

The CDR3 loop reads CASSLQKSSYEQYF. For the CDR3, the DNA is TGCGCCAGCAGCTTGCAGAAGAGCTCCTACGAGCAGTACTTC. The rearrangement uses TRBV5-1 and TRBJ2-7, with D unresolved. V was cut by 1 base and J by 0 bases, with 8 bases left in between. This CDR3 has 14 residues. Germline V CDR1 and CDR2: SGHRS, YFSETQ.

This chain links TRBV18 with TRBJ2-3, with no clear D. Trimming took 2 bases from V and 5 from J, leaving 2 bases between them. The V gene's germline CDR1 is KGHSH and CDR2 LQKENI. This CDR3 spans 11 amino acids. The DNA of the CDR3 is TGTGCCAGCTCACCAAAAGATACGCAGTATTTT. Amino acid sequence: CASSPKDTQYF.

The chain recombines TRBV12-5 with TRBJ2-7; 7 nucleotides line up with TRBD1. The germline CDR1 and CDR2 sequences are LGHNT and FRNRAP. Trimming took 1 base from V and 2 from J; bases not matched to a gene: 5. The CDR3 has 15 residues. CDR3 DNA: TGTGCTAGTGGTTTGGGGGGTCAGGGGGCCTACGAGCAGTACTTC. The encoded protein is CASGLGGQGAYEQYF.

V usage is TRBV5-8 and J usage is TRBJ1-1; D gene unclear. Germline V gene data show CDR1 as SGHTS and CDR2 as YDEGEE. The CDR3 consists of 13 residues. V lost 4 bases and J 4 bases, leaving 11 bases between the germline ends. The CDR3 loop is CASSLVRGTEAFF. DNA for the CDR3: TGTGCCAGCAGCCTAGTTCGGGGCACTGAAGCTTTCTTT.

The CDR3 is CASSLSQGRWEKLFF. The CDR3 coding sequence is TGTGCCAGCAGTTTATCACAGGGGCGTTGGGAAAAACTGTTTTTT. This rearrangement joins TRBV27 to TRBJ1-4; TRBD1 agrees at 7 bases. The CDR3 is 15 amino acids. V was clipped by 0 bases and J by 8 bases; unmatched bases: 6. The germline V gene has CDR1 MNHEY and CDR2 SMNVEV (reference sequence).

This chain links TRBV5-6 with TRBJ1-4; possible D gene TRBD1, 5 bases. The CDR3 extends over 16 amino acids. The germline CDR1 and CDR2 sequences are SGHDT and YYEEEE. V was shortened by 2 bases and J by 5 bases, with 16 bases between the two germline ends. CDR3 sequence reads: CASSFLGAGGNEKLFF. DNA for the CDR3: TGTGCCAGCAGCTTCCTCGGGGCGGGGGGAAATGAAAAACTGTTTTTT. The whole variable domain, remainder taken from reference TRBV5-6 and TRBJ1-4, is DAGVTQSPTHLIKTRGQQVTLRCSPKSGHDTVSWYQQALGQGPQFIFQYYEEEERQRGNFPDRFSGHQFPNYSSELNVNALLLGDSALYLCASSFLGAGGNEKLFFGSGTQLSVL.

The chain links TRBV5-1 to TRBJ2-1, with 12 bases that match TRBD2. The CDR3 consists of 16 residues. Germline loops: CDR1 SGHRS, CDR2 YFSETQ. Trimming cost V 4 bases and J 2 bases; bases outside gene matches: 4. DNA of the CDR3: TGCGCCAGCAGCAGAACTAGCGGGGGGACCTACAATGAGCAGTTCTTC. Encoded protein: CASSRTSGGTYNEQFF.

The V gene is TRBV6-2 or TRBV6-3, the J gene TRBJ2-7; no firm D call. The CDR3 is 14 amino acids. V was trimmed by 4 bases and J by 6 bases, leaving 16 bases between them. The germline CDR1 and CDR2 sequences are MNHEY and SVGEGT. The CDR3 here is CASSLFPSLREQYF. The DNA of the CDR3 is TGTGCCAGCAGTTTGTTTCCCTCGTTACGCGAGCAGTACTTC.

CDR3 sequence (DNA): TGTGCCAGCAGCCAAGATCGGCAGGAGACCTACAATGAGCAGTTCTTC. Translating gives CASSQDRQETYNEQFF. The V and J genes are TRBV14 and TRBJ2-1; no definite D call. The CDR3 sequence is 16 residues long. Trimming removed 0 bases from V and 2 bases from J, with 11 bases in between. Germline V CDR1 and CDR2: SGHDN, FVKESK.